This T cell receptor (beta chain) appears in the sequencing data of a study of CD8+ T cells in alopecia areata. Study in general: Those treated were given oral tofacitinib at 5 to 10 mg twice daily. Overall study results and limits: Lesional tissue from the scalp (especially in alopecia totalis/universalis) showed higher clonality than normal scalp.

PBMCs provided sorted CD4+ and CD8+ T cells. Comments on this clone: Its antigen is still unknown.

The sequencing template was cDNA reverse transcribed from extracted RNA. Sequencing used immunoSEQ multiplex PCR; TCRdb keeps in-frame clones, though not all of them. The sample records about 150,000 clones, about 50% being singletons. CDR1 is SQVTM and CDR2 is ANQGSEA in the germline V gene. Trimming removed 3 bases at V and 3 bases at J, with 8 bases between. The CDR3 is 12 amino acids. The rearrangement links TRBV29-1 to TRBJ1-2; D possibly corresponds to TRBD1 (5 bases). The receptor was derived from a human donor with alopecia areata. The sample here was CD8+ T cells sorted from blood, taken at week 0. CDR3 loop: CSVETADYGYTF. DNA for the CDR3: TGCAGCGTTGAGACAGCCGACTATGGCTACACCTTC.